This record concerns one TCR beta chain sequence. Clones were read by immunoSEQ multiplex PCR, and TCRdb kept only the in-frame ones, dropping some. The repertoire holds fewer than 70,000 clones, 91% seen once, with over 3.5% in the top ten. This record comes from a study of OX40 agonist ivuxolimab in advanced cancers. Study background: Every 2 weeks, patients received ivuxolimab intravenously, dosed at 0.01 to 10 mg/kg.

The germline CDR1 and CDR2 sequences are MGHRA and YSYEKL. The CDR3 totals 17 residues. The V gene lost 1 base and the J gene lost 4 bases, with 18 bases spanning the gap. The input for sequencing was CD4+ or CD8+ T cells sorted from blood, taken in a trial of the OX40 agonist ivuxolimab. J is TRBJ2-3 and V is TRBV4-1; TRBD1 is a possible D gene (5 bases). The receptor was derived from an adult with an advanced solid tumor such as melanoma, head and neck, liver or kidney cancer. CDR3 nucleotide sequence: TGCGCCAGCAGCCAAGCCCCCTGGCCAGCCAGGGCAGATACGCAGTATTTT. Protein product: CASSQAPWPARADTQYF.